These 8 T cell receptor beta chains were all obtained from the same sample, sequenced in a study of shared clonotypes between healthy human individuals. The data were produced by immunoSEQ multiplex PCR, yet TCRdb's version contains in-frame clones alone and is incomplete. The table has some 2,000,000 clones, 90% to 95% seen once; the top ten hold more than 0.1%. Material for sequencing was naive CD4+ T cells sorted from blood. As for subset: CD45RA+ positively selected. The source of these receptors is a man between 18 and 29 years old in good health.

This clone has a single count. The J gene is TRBJ2-7, the V gene TRBV7-2; tentatively, D is TRBD2 (6 bases). V gave up 6 bases and J gave up 4 bases, with 13 bases separating them. The CDR3 is 13 amino acids. Germline V gene lookup returns CDR1 SGHTA and CDR2 FQGNSA. CDR3: CASRRGGEYEQYF. The CDR3 nucleotides are TGTGCCAGCAGACGGGGAGGTGAATACGAGCAGTACTTC.

This clone was picked up one time. This chain connects TRBV7-2 to TRBJ2-1, with TRBD2 identical over 10 bases. The CDR3 is made up of 17 amino acids. V lost 0 bases and J lost 5; bases outside the gene matches: 7. Germline CDR1 SGHTA, CDR2 FQGNSA. CDR3: CASSLAVLAGGHNEQFF. As DNA, the CDR3 is TGTGCCAGCAGCTTAGCCGTCTTAGCGGGAGGTCACAATGAGCAGTTCTTC. Variable domain in full (rest from reference TRBV7-2 and TRBJ2-1): GAGVSQSPSNKVTEKGKDVELRCDPISGHTALYWYRQSLGQGLEFLIYFQGNSAPDKSGLPSDRFSAERTGGSVSTLTIQRTQQEDSAVYLCASSLAVLAGGHNEQFFGPGTRLTVL.

On this clone itself: Other nucleotide sequences from this sample produce the same CDR3. This chain connects TRBV13 to TRBJ1-6; 7 bases map to TRBD1. This CDR3 is 13 amino acids long. CDR1 and CDR2 from the germline V gene are PRHDT and FYEKMQ (reference sequence). The J segment lost 7 bases and the V segment lost 3 bases, leaving 0 bases of the junction unmatched. The CDR3 loop reads CASSFRGNSPLHF. The CDR3 DNA follows: TGTGCCAGCAGCTTCAGGGGGAATTCACCCCTCCACTTT.

This chain uses TRBV6-6 with TRBJ2-3; 8 bases fit TRBD2. Germline CDR1 and CDR2: MNHNY and SVGAGI (reference sequence). V gave up 5 bases and J gave up 2 bases; unmatched junction bases: 9. The CDR3 spans 16 residues. The CDR3 reads CASSPRGGGPTDTQYF. CDR3 in DNA: TGTGCCAGCAGTCCCCGGGGGGGAGGCCCCACAGATACGCAGTATTTT.

The chain joins TRBV7-2 to TRBJ2-5, with 8 positions matching TRBD2. V trimming: 5 bases; J trimming: 5 bases; junction bases outside the gene matches: 13. Germline loops: CDR1 SGHTA, CDR2 FQGNSA. This CDR3 is 16 amino acids long. The CDR3 loop reads CASSGTSGLLGETQYF. The CDR3 DNA reads as TGTGCCAGCAGCGGAACTAGCGGTCTCTTGGGGGAGACCCAGTACTTC. The variable domain in full, with the rest retrieved from reference TRBV7-2 and TRBJ2-5, is GAGVSQSPSNKVTEKGKDVELRCDPISGHTALYWYRQSLGQGLEFLIYFQGNSAPDKSGLPSDRFSAERTGGSVSTLTIQRTQQEDSAVYLCASSGTSGLLGETQYFGPGTRLLVL.

This chain joins TRBV6-5 and TRBJ1-1; the D gene is possibly TRBD1 (5 bases). CDR3 length: 15 amino acids. Per the germline V gene, CDR1 is MNHEY and CDR2 is SVGAGI. V lost 6 bases to trimming and J lost 4 bases, with 18 bases between them. CDR3 amino acids: CASSPFGQGVTEAFF. The CDR3 DNA reads as TGTGCCAGCAGCCCCTTCGGGCAGGGAGTCACTGAAGCTTTCTTT.

As DNA, the CDR3 is TGTGCCAGCAGCGTCACAGGGAGAGACACAGATACGCAGTATTTT. It is translated as CASSVTGRDTDTQYF. This rearrangement joins TRBV7-3 to TRBJ2-3, with a possible D match to TRBD1 (6 bases). The CDR3 totals 15 residues. With 5 bases removed from V and 2 bases from J, the gap between germline ends came to 14 bases. The V gene's germline CDR1 is SGHTA and CDR2 FQGTGA.

The CDR3 here is CASSVGRGSWGTEAFF. The CDR3 DNA is TGTGCCAGCAGCGTAGGACGGGGCAGCTGGGGGACTGAAGCTTTCTTT. The chain combines TRBV9 with TRBJ1-1, with a possible D match to TRBD1 (5 bases). The CDR3 extends over 16 amino acids. From germline, CDR1 is SGDLS and CDR2 YYNGEE. The ends were cut back, 0 bases at V and 5 bases at J, with 17 bases in the middle.